This TCR beta chain appears in the sequencing data of a study of blood T cell repertoires in COVID-19. Study-wide context: Some COVID-19 samples were acute and others convalescent; all came from the United States, Italy and Spain. From T cells, B-cell-depleted T cells, or PBMCs came the material, which was cDNA or gDNA.

CDR1 and CDR2 from the germline V gene are SGHVS and FNYEAQ. The CDR3 length is 11 residues. The J segment lost 11 bases and the V segment lost 5 bases, leaving 4 bases of the junction unmatched. Profiled with immunoSEQ multiplex PCR; TCRdb holds only in-frame clones, not every one. This sample has more than 200,000 clones, with approximately 84% found just once. The sample taken for sequencing was peripheral blood. The chain couples TRBV7-6 to TRBJ1-1; 8 nucleotides match TRBD1. This receptor was obtained from a man over 45 with active or convalescent COVID-19. CDR3 in DNA: TGTGCCAGCAGCCCGACAGGGGACGCTTTCTTT. Translated: CASSPTGDAFF.